This is a list of T cell receptor beta chains from one sample in a study of graft-versus-host responses after intestinal transplantation. Antigen specificity for these receptors is unknown. Profiling relied on immunoSEQ multiplex PCR, and the TCRdb table lists in-frame clones only, not all of them. The sample lists roughly 90,000 clones, 88% occurring once. The sample in question was unstimulated CD4+ T cells sorted from spleen or lymph node cells, obtained before transplant. These receptors originate from a human donor who was the organ donor for an intestinal transplant. Each CDR3 is given with its conserved first and last residue. D genes are given only for firm matches. Clone size is given for some rows only: seen once, a few or many times, or a class if the clone is expanded.

abundance	d_gene	j_gene	v_gene	CDR3aa	CDR3nt
.	TRBD1	TRBJ2-5	TRBV6-1	CATPPGTGSQETQYF	TGTGCCACCCCCCCCGGGACAGGGTCGCAAGAGACCCAGTACTTC
.	TRBD1	TRBJ2-1	TRBV27	CASSSQRDRSRGEQFF	TGTGCCAGCAGTTCCCAAAGGGACAGGTCTAGGGGTGAGCAGTTCTTC
.	.	TRBJ1-2	TRBV25-1	CASSDPNRRGGYGYTF	TGTGCCAGCAGTGACCCCAATAGGCGCGGAGGTTATGGCTACACCTTC
.	TRBD2	TRBJ2-1	TRBV14	CASSHAQRGGGFSDEQFF	TGTGCCAGCAGCCACGCACAGCGGGGGGGAGGATTTAGCGATGAGCAGTTCTTC
.	.	TRBJ1-1	TRBV6-4	CASSERGNTEAFF	TGTGCCAGCAGTGAAAGAGGGAACACTGAAGCTTTCTTT
.	TRBD2	TRBJ2-5	TRBV4-1	CASSQAGPRLAGGKETQYF	TGCGCCAGCAGCCAAGCGGGCCCCCGACTAGCGGGGGGGAAAGAGACCCAGTACTTC
.	TRBD1	TRBJ1-4	TRBV4-1	CASSQDGGTGSEKLFF	TGCGCCAGCAGCCAAGATGGGGGGACAGGGTCTGAAAAACTGTTTTTT
.	.	TRBJ1-2	TRBV7-2	CASSPNSIYGYTF	TGTGCCAGCAGCCCAAACAGTATCTATGGCTACACCTTC
.	TRBD2	TRBJ2-7	TRBV18	CASSPTGGSYEQYF	TGTGCCAGCTCACCGACGGGGGGTTCATACGAGCAGTACTTC
.	.	TRBJ1-3	TRBV15	CATSRDRGPGNTIYF	TGTGCCACCAGCAGAGATAGGGGTCCTGGAAACACCATATATTTT
.	.	TRBJ1-2	TRBV15	CATSRGANYGYTF	TGTGCCACCAGCAGAGGGGCGAACTATGGCTACACCTTC
.	.	TRBJ1-4	TRBV23-1	CASLAAREKLFF	TGCGCCAGCCTCGCAGCGAGGGAAAAACTGTTTTTT
.	TRBD1	TRBJ2-4	TRBV5-4	CASSPYPGTGRDKNIQYF	TGTGCCAGCAGCCCATATCCGGGGACAGGGAGGGACAAAAACATTCAGTACTTC
few	TRBD1	TRBJ2-3	TRBV5-6	CASTSFRGRTDTQYF	TGTGCCAGCACCTCCTTCAGGGGGCGCACAGATACGCAGTATTTT
.	TRBD2	TRBJ2-5	TRBV4-2	CASSLTSGGAGTQYF	TGTGCCAGCAGCTTAACTAGCGGGGGGGCGGGGACCCAGTACTTC
.	TRBD1	TRBJ2-5	TRBV2	CASSDREETQYF	TGTGCCAGCAGCGACAGGGAGGAGACCCAGTACTTC
.	TRBD2	TRBJ2-5	TRBV15	CATSRELAGIGSETQYF	TGTGCCACCAGCAGAGAACTAGCGGGGATTGGGTCAGAGACCCAGTACTTC
.	TRBD2	TRBJ2-1	TRBV9	CASSLKMGTSGHNEQFF	TGTGCCAGCAGCCTAAAAATGGGGACTAGCGGCCACAATGAGCAGTTCTTC
.	TRBD1	TRBJ1-5	TRBV13	CASSFRQGAVMGNQPQHF	TGTGCCAGCAGCTTTCGACAGGGGGCGGTTATGGGCAATCAGCCCCAGCATTTT
.	.	TRBJ2-2	TRBV19	CASTGANTGELFF	TGTGCCAGTACGGGGGCGAACACCGGGGAGCTGTTTTTT
.	.	TRBJ1-2	TRBV18	CASSPLVRNYGYTF	TGTGCCAGCTCACCCCTGGTGAGAAACTATGGCTACACCTTC
.	TRBD1	TRBJ2-7	TRBV12-5	CASGLGLRQGKNYEQYF	TGTGCTAGTGGTTTGGGCCTCAGACAGGGAAAGAACTACGAGCAGTACTTC
once	.	TRBJ1-4	TRBV15	CATSGRTREKLFF	TGTGCCACCAGCGGACGGACTCGGGAAAAACTGTTTTTT
.	.	TRBJ1-1	TRBV15	CATSREGGPTEAFF	TGTGCCACCAGCAGAGAGGGGGGTCCCACTGAAGCTTTCTTT
.	.	TRBJ1-4	TRBV4-2	CASSQDPERLDEKLFF	TGTGCCAGCAGCCAAGACCCGGAGCGACTCGATGAAAAACTGTTTTTT
.	TRBD1	TRBJ2-7	TRBV6-1	CASNDRGSTYEQYF	TGTGCCAGCAACGACAGGGGATCGACCTACGAGCAGTACTTC
.	.	TRBJ2-2	TRBV7-3	CASSQYSSAGELFF	TGTGCCAGCAGCCAATACTCTAGTGCCGGGGAGCTGTTTTTT
.	.	TRBJ2-5	TRBV18	CASSPPKGLEETQYF	TGTGCCAGCTCACCACCGAAGGGGTTGGAAGAGACCCAGTACTTC
.	.	TRBJ2-7	TRBV28	CASTGGGGYEQYF	TGTGCCAGCACTGGGGGGGGCGGGTACGAGCAGTACTTC
.	.	TRBJ2-2	TRBV5-4	CASSPDSYTGELFF	TGTGCCAGCAGCCCCGACAGTTACACCGGGGAGCTGTTTTTT
once	.	TRBJ2-3	TRBV5-1	CASSGLLRETDTQYF	TGCGCCAGCAGCGGACTACTTCGGGAGACAGATACGCAGTATTTT
once	TRBD2	TRBJ2-2	TRBV19	CASSTSSGGVSGELFF	TGTGCCAGTAGTACTAGCAGCGGGGGGGTCTCCGGGGAGCTGTTTTTT
.	.	TRBJ2-1	TRBV6-5	CASSQGSPAYNEQFF	TGTGCCAGCAGCCAGGGCTCCCCGGCCTACAATGAGCAGTTCTTC